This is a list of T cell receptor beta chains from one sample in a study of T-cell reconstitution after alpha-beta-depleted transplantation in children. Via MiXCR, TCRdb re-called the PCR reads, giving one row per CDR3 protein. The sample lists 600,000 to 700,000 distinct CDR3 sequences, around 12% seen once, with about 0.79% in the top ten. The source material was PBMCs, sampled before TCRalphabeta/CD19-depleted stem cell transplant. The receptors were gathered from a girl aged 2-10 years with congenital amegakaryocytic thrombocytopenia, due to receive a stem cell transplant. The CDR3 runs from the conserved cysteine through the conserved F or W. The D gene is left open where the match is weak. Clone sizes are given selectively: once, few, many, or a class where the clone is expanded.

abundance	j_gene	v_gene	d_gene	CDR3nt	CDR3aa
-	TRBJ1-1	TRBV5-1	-	TGCGCCAGCAGCCAAGACGGTTACACTGAAGCTTTCTTT	CASSQDGYTEAFF
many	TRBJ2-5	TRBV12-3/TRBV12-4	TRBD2	TGTGCCAGCATGATCAGCGGGAGGCAAGAGACCCAGTACTTC	CASMISGRQETQYF
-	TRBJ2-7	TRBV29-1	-	TGCAGCGTGGCCCCTAGGCAGGGGAGGGCCTACGAGCAGTACTTC	CSVAPRQGRAYEQYF
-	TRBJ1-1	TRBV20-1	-	TGCAGTGCTAGTTTGTCGTTGATTAAGGCGGGGGGCCGTACTGAAGCTTTCTTT	CSASLSLIKAGGRTEAFF
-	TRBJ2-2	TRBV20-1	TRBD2	TGCAGTGCTAGCGGGGGCGGGGGGACCGGGGAGCTGTTTTTT	CSASGGGGTGELFF
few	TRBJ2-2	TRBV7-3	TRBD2	TGTGCCAGCAGCCCAACTAGCGGGAGGGCCGACGGGGAGCTGTTTTTT	CASSPTSGRADGELFF
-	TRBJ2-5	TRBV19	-	TGTGCCAGTAGTATTCGGACTTCCAAAAAGTGGACCCAGTACTTC	CASSIRTSKKWTQYF
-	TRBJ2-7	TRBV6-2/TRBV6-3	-	TGTGCCAGCAGTACCCGACCCCGCTTCCACTACGAGCAGTACTTC	CASSTRPRFHYEQYF
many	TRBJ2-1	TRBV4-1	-	TGCGCCAGCAGCCAAGGAGACTATGAGCAGTTCTTC	CASSQGDYEQFF
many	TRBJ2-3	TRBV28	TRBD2	TGTGCCAGCAGGACTAGCGGGTTGGGTACGCAGTATTTT	CASRTSGLGTQYF